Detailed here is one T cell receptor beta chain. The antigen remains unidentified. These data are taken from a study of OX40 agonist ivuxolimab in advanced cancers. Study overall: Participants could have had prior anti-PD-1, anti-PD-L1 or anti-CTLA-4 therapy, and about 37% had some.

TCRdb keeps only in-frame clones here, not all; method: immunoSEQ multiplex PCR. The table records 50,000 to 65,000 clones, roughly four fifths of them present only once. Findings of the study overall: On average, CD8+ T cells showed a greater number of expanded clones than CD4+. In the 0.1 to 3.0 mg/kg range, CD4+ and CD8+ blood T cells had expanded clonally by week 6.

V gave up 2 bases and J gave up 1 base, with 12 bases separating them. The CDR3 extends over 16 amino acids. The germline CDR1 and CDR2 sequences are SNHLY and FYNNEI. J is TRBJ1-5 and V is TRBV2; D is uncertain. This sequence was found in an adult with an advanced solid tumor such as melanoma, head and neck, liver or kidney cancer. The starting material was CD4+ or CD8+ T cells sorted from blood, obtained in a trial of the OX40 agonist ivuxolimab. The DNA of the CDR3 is TGTGCCAGCAGTGAATTGAGAGGAGGGAGCAATCAGCCCCAGCATTTT. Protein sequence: CASSELRGGSNQPQHF.